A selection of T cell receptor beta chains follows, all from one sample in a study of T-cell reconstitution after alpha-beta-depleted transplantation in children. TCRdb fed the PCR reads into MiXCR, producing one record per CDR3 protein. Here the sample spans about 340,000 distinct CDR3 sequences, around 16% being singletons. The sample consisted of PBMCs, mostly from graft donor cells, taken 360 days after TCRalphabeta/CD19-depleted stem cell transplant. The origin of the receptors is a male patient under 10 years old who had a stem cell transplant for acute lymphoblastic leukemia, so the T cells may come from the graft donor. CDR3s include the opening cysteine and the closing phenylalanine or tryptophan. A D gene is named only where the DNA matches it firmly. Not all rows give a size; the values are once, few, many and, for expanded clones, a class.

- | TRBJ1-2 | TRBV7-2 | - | CASSLGAHYYGYTF | TGTGCCAGCAGCTTAGGGGCCCACTACTATGGCTACACCTTC
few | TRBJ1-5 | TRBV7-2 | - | CASSFGGVPPQHF | TGTGCCAGCAGCTTTGGGGGAGTTCCGCCCCAGCATTTT
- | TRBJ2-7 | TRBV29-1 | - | CSVEVAGKNGEQYF | TGCAGCGTTGAGGTTGCGGGTAAAAACGGCGAGCAGTACTTC
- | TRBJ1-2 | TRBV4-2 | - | CASSSPTVNYGYTF | TGTGCCAGCAGCTCACCGACAGTGAACTATGGCTACACCTTC
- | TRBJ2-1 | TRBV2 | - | CASTMGRGEQFF | TGTGCCAGCACTATGGGACGAGGTGAGCAGTTCTTC
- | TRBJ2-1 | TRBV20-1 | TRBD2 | CSAPRRLAGVYEQFF | TGCAGTGCTCCAAGGAGACTAGCGGGGGTTTATGAGCAGTTCTTC
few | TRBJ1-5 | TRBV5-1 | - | CASSPAPSGNQPQHF | TGCGCCAGCAGCCCAGCGCCCTCAGGGAATCAGCCCCAGCATTTT
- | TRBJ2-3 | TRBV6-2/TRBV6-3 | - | CASSLTFGADTQYF | TGTGCCAGCAGTTTGACTTTTGGCGCAGATACGCAGTATTTT
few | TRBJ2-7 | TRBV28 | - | CASSPSEQGTNEQYF | TGTGCCAGCAGCCCATCCGAACAGGGTACCAACGAGCAGTACTTC
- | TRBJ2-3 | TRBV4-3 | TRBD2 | CASSRLTSGSWGTDTQYF | TGCGCCAGCAGCCGACTGACTAGCGGGAGTTGGGGCACAGATACGCAGTATTTT
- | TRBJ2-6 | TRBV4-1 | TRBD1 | CASSQDPLTGALRAAGANVLTF | TGCGCCAGCAGCCAAGATCCGCTAACAGGGGCCCTTCGTGCAGCTGGGGCCAACGTCCTGACTTTC
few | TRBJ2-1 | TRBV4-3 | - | CASSQDRTGAYNEQFF | TGCGCCAGCAGCCAAGATCGGACTGGGGCATACAATGAGCAGTTCTTC
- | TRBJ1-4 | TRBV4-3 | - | CASSHYTADGFEKLFF | TGCGCCAGCAGCCATTATACAGCGGACGGATTTGAAAAACTGTTTTTT
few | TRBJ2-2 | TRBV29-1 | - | CSVVNRANTGELFF | TGCAGCGTTGTAAACAGGGCGAACACCGGGGAGCTGTTTTTT
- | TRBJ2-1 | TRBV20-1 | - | CSVGDSSYNEQFF | TGCAGTGTGGGGGATAGCTCCTACAATGAGCAGTTCTTC
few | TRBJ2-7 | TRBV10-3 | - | CAISVGVSYYEQYF | TGTGCCATCAGTGTTGGGGTCAGCTACTACGAGCAGTACTTC
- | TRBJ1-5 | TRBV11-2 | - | CASSPARQARSNQPQHF | TGTGCCAGCAGCCCCGCCCGGCAGGCAAGGAGCAATCAGCCCCAGCATTTT
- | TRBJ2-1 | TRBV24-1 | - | CATSAGRIRNNEQFF | TGTGCCACCAGTGCTGGCCGGATAAGAAACAATGAGCAGTTCTTC
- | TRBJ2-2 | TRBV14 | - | CASSQEAGELFF | TGTGCCAGCAGCCAAGAAGCCGGGGAGCTGTTTTTT
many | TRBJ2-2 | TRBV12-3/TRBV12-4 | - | CASSSTRTAGAGELFF | TGTGCCAGCAGTTCCACCCGGACTGCAGGGGCCGGGGAGCTGTTTTTT
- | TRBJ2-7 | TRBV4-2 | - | CASSPEGLPIGEQYF | TGTGCCAGCAGCCCCGAGGGACTCCCGATTGGGGAGCAGTACTTC
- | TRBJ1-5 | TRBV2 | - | CASSRGGVQPQHF | TGTGCCAGCAGTCGAGGTGGGGTACAGCCCCAGCATTTT
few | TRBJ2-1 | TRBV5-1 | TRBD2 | CASSSELAGDYNEQFF | TGCGCCAGCAGCTCGGAACTAGCGGGAGACTACAATGAGCAGTTCTTC
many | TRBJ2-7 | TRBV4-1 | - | CASSLDSSYEQYF | TGCGCCAGCAGTCTGGACAGCTCCTACGAGCAGTACTTC
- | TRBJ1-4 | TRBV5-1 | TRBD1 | CASSSGQGGEKLFF | TGCGCCAGCAGCTCCGGACAGGGTGGTGAAAAACTGTTTTTT
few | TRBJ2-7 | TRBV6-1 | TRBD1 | CASRGDRGAYEQYF | TGTGCCAGCAGGGGGGACAGGGGGGCCTACGAGCAGTACTTC
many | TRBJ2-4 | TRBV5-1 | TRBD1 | CASSLRDSTKNIQYF | TGCGCCAGCAGCTTGCGGGACAGCACCAAAAACATTCAGTACTTC
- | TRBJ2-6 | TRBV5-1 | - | CASSLGASDHSGANVLTF | TGCGCCAGCAGCTTAGGGGCTAGCGATCACTCTGGGGCCAACGTCCTGACTTTC
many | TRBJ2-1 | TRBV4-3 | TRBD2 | CASSQGTSLYNEQFF | TGCGCCAGCAGCCAAGGGACTAGCCTCTACAATGAGCAGTTCTTC
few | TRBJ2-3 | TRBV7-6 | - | CASSRSFGTDTQYF | TGTGCCAGCAGCCGATCTTTCGGTACAGATACGCAGTATTTT
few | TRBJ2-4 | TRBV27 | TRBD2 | CASSPIRASGGVGNIQYF | TGTGCCAGCAGTCCTATCCGGGCTAGCGGGGGCGTGGGGAACATTCAGTACTTC
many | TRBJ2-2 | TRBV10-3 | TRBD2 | CAISRTSGNTGELFF | TGTGCCATCAGCCGGACTAGCGGTAACACCGGGGAGCTGTTTTTT
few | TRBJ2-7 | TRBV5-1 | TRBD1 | CASTSGQGPYEQYF | TGCGCCAGCACCTCCGGACAGGGTCCCTACGAGCAGTACTTC
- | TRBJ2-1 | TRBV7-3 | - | CASSLGGPHNEQFF | TGTGCCAGCAGCTTAGGTGGGCCCCACAATGAGCAGTTCTTC
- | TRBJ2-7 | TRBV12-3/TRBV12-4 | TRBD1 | CASRDRDRGAEQYF | TGTGCCAGCAGGGACCGGGACAGGGGTGCTGAGCAGTACTTC
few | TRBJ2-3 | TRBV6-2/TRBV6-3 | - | CASKDGTGSTDTQYF | TGTGCCAGCAAGGACGGGACGGGGAGCACAGATACGCAGTATTTT
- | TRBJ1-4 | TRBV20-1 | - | CSAPTASNEKLFF | TGCAGTGCTCCGACAGCGAGTAATGAAAAACTGTTTTTT
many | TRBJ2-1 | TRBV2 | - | CASSEQYYNEQFF | TGTGCCAGCAGTGAACAATATTACAATGAGCAGTTCTTC
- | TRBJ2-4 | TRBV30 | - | CAWTPGRAKNIQYF | TGTGCCTGGACCCCAGGGCGCGCCAAAAACATTCAGTACTTC
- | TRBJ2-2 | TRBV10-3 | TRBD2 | CATTQLAGGNTGELFF | TGTGCCACTACTCAACTAGCGGGAGGGAACACCGGGGAGCTGTTTTTT
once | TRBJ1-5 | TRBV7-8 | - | CASSFEGEVGQPQHF | TGTGCCAGCAGCTTTGAAGGGGAAGTTGGACAGCCCCAGCATTTT
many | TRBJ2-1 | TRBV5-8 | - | CASSLFDNEQFF | TGTGCCAGCAGCTTGTTCGACAATGAGCAGTTCTTC
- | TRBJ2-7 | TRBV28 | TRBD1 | CASSLPGTGSYEQYF | TGCGCCAGCAGCTTGCCCGGGACAGGGTCCTACGAGCAGTACTTC
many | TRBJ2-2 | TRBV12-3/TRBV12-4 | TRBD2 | CASSWSSGRNPGELFF | TGTGCCAGCAGTTGGTCTAGCGGGAGAAATCCCGGGGAGCTGTTTTTT
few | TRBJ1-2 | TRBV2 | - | CASSDLENYGYTF | TGTGCCAGCAGTGACCTGGAGAACTATGGCTACACCTTC